A single sample gave rise to the 10 T cell receptor beta chains below, sequenced in a study of PD-1 blockade in classical Hodgkin lymphoma. The protocol was immunoSEQ multiplex PCR, while the TCRdb copy is restricted to in-frame clones and leaves out a portion. The sample comprises about 100,000 clones, around 89% of which are singletons, and under 7.5% rests with the top ten. Relapses following autologous stem cell transplantation were seen in all patients, with brentuximab vedotin exposure varying. The sample in question was peripheral blood mononuclear cells (PBMCs), obtained before the second cycle of nivolumab. The receptors originated from a human donor with classical Hodgkin lymphoma.

CDR3 region: CASSQYGQEAFF. In DNA form, the CDR3 reads TGCGCCAGCAGCCAGTACGGACAGGAAGCTTTCTTT. The V call is TRBV4-3, the J call TRBJ1-1, with D possibly matching TRBD1 (6 bases). There are 12 residues in the CDR3. Trimming took off 3 bases at V and 8 bases at J, with 10 bases between the two ends. Germline V gene lookup returns CDR1 LGHNA and CDR2 YSLEER.

The V and J genes are TRBV6-6 and TRBJ2-1; TRBD1 aligns across 10 bases. The germline V gene encodes CDR1 MNHNY and CDR2 SVGAGI (reference sequence). The ends lost 2 bases at V and 6 bases at J; junction bases unmatched: 4. This CDR3 region has 15 residues. In DNA form, the CDR3 reads TGTGCCAGCAGTTACAGGGACAGGGGACGCAATGAGCAGTTCTTC. It translates to CASSYRDRGRNEQFF.

The CDR3 region has the DNA TGTGCCAGCAGTTTCTCGGACAGGGACTACGAGCAGTACTTC. Translating gives CASSFSDRDYEQYF. The gene calls are TRBV28 and TRBJ2-7, with 8 positions matching TRBD1. V was clipped by 3 bases and J by 3 bases; unmatched bases: 4. The CDR3 totals 14 residues. Per germline, CDR1 MDHEN and CDR2 SYDVKM.

The rearrangement joins TRBV9 to TRBJ1-1; D remains ambiguous. CDR1 and CDR2 (germline): SGDLS, YYNGEE. With 4 bases removed from V and 6 bases from J, the gap between germline ends came to 16 bases. CDR3 length equals 14 residues. The chain's CDR3 is CASSPSDGRAEAFF. In DNA, the CDR3 is TGTGCCAGCAGCCCGTCAGACGGGAGGGCTGAAGCTTTCTTT.

J is TRBJ2-3 and V is TRBV6-5, with D possibly matching TRBD2 (7 bases). The V gene lost 6 bases and the J gene lost 4 bases, with 8 bases spanning the gap. Germline CDR1 is MNHEY and CDR2 is SVGAGI. The CDR3 loop spans 12 amino acids. The CDR3 loop reads CASRGGADTQYF. CDR3 nucleotide sequence: TGTGCCAGCAGAGGGGGGGCAGATACGCAGTATTTT.

This rearrangement joins TRBV27 to TRBJ2-7, with unresolved D. Germline V gives CDR1 MNHEY, CDR2 SMNVEV (reference sequence). The CDR3 is 13 residues long. The V gene lost 1 base and the J gene lost 5 bases, with 9 bases spanning the gap. The CDR3: CASSLWGADEQYF. CDR3 nucleotides: TGTGCCAGCAGTTTATGGGGTGCTGACGAGCAGTACTTC.

The J gene is TRBJ1-4, the V gene TRBV30; D is unresolved. CDR1 is GTSNPN, CDR2 SVGIG, per germline (reference sequence). V was trimmed by 4 bases and J by 8 bases, leaving 14 bases between them. The CDR3 length is 13 residues. This CDR3 is CAWKPGPSEKLFF. In DNA, the CDR3 is TGTGCCTGGAAACCAGGACCCAGCGAAAAACTGTTTTTT. Complete variable domain (other parts from reference TRBV30 and TRBJ1-4): SQTIHQWPATLVQPVGSPLSLECTVEGTSNPNLYWYRQAAGRGLQLLFYSVGIGQISSEVPQNLSASRPQDRQFILSSKKLLLSDSGFYLCAWKPGPSEKLFFGSGTQLSVL.

V is TRBV5-1 and J is TRBJ1-2; possibly TRBD1 for D (6 bases). The CDR3 runs to 16 residues. Trimming took off 3 bases at V and 5 bases at J, with 20 bases between the two ends. Germline V gene data show CDR1 as SGHRS and CDR2 as YFSETQ. Here the CDR3 DNA reads TGCGCCAGCAGCTCCGGGGCAGGGGATTGGTTGTATGGCTACACCTTC. Translating it yields CASSSGAGDWLYGYTF.

CDR3 in DNA: TGTGCCAGTAGTATCCCCTCAGGCGGCTCTAGGAGCTACACCTTC. This translates into CASSIPSGGSRSYTF. The J gene is TRBJ1-2, the V gene TRBV19; no clear D gene. The CDR3 loop spans 15 amino acids. From germline, CDR1 is LNHDA and CDR2 SQIVND (reference sequence). V was pared by 3 bases and J by 9 bases, with 20 bases between.

This chain links TRBV6-5 with TRBJ1-2; D might be TRBD1 (5 bases). The length of the CDR3 is 14 residues. Germline CDR1 reads MNHEY; CDR2 reads SVGAGI. The V end lost 7 bases, the J end lost 3 bases, and 15 bases lay between the germline ends. CDR3 protein: CASTHGGWDYGYTF. The CDR3 coding sequence is TGTGCCAGCACCCACGGGGGGTGGGACTATGGCTACACCTTC.